This T cell receptor beta chain was retrieved from a study of cytomegalovirus exposure and HLA in healthy donors. Study details: From donors who were HLA-typed, an early data release held approximately 80 million unique TCRs.

13 Jbeta primers and 60 Vbeta primers were used for the PCR. Clones were sequenced by immunoSEQ multiplex PCR, and TCRdb holds only the in-frame ones, with some missing. The sample lists 100,000 or so clones, more than 60% occurring once. V lost 6 bases to trimming and J lost 9 bases, with 21 bases between them. The CDR3 is made up of 13 amino acids. Germline V gene data show CDR1 as SQVTM and CDR2 as ANQGSEA. Regarding this clone: What it binds is not known.

Broader study findings: Productive status was seen about 87% or about 30% of the time for most TCR beta V segments in an earlier analysis. A later analysis reportedly found that, within productive TCRs, an Asian-associated ancestry cluster had fewer N-insertions than the mean observed across the roughly 700 donors. Association of a missense DCLRE1C variant with TCR beta V- and J-gene trimming was reported in a later analysis.

This receptor was obtained from a man under 40 in good health and CMV-seronegative. The chain links TRBV29-1 to TRBJ2-7, with D possibly TRBD2 on 6 matching bases. The sequenced material came from PBMCs. The CDR3 region has the DNA TGCAGCGTCCTACTGGGACTGGGTGGAGCGCAGTACTTC. As protein: CSVLLGLGGAQYF.